This T cell receptor (beta chain) was documented in a study of beta chain features in type 1 diabetes. As every portion of the isolated RNA was reverse transcribed, the sequencing read expressed TCRB transcripts. Clones were sequenced by immunoSEQ multiplex PCR, and TCRdb holds only the in-frame ones, with some missing. Of about 640,000 clones listed, around an eighth were seen once; the top ten hold approximately 0.11%. CD45RO/CCR7/CD25/CD127/CD95/CD27 staining was used to isolate CD4+ naive, central memory, regulatory and stem cell-like memory cells by sorting. V lost 7 bases and J 2 bases, leaving 15 bases between the germline ends. Per the germline V gene, CDR1 is ENHRY and CDR2 is SYGVKD. There are 15 residues in the CDR3. With respect to this clone: The antigen is not known.

Whole-study findings and limits: All four CD4+ subsets of Type 1 diabetes patients contained TCRB CDR3s that were moderately but significantly shorter. Overrepresentation of cells with high TCR expression could result from cDNA sequencing.

The origin of this receptor is a man aged 25-45 years with type 1 diabetes. The chain couples TRBV10-3 to TRBJ2-1; TRBD1 is a possible D gene (5 bases). Sequencing input: naive CD4+ T cells from blood. CDR3 in amino acids: CAITSGSQTYNEQFF. CDR3 in DNA: TGTGCCATCACCTCAGGGTCCCAAACCTACAATGAGCAGTTCTTC.